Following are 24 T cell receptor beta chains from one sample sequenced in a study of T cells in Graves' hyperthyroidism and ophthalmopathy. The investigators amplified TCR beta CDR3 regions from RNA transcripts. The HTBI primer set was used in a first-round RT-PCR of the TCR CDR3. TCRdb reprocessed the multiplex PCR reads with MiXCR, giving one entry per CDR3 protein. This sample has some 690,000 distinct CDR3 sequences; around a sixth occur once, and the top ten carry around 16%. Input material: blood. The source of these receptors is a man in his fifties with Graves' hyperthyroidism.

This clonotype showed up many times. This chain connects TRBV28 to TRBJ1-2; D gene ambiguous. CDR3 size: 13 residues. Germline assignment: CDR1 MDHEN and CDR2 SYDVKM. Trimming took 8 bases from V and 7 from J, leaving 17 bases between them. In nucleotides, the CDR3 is TGTGCCAGCTGCCTTGACCCTTTATCTGGCTACACCTTC. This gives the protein CASCLDPLSGYTF.

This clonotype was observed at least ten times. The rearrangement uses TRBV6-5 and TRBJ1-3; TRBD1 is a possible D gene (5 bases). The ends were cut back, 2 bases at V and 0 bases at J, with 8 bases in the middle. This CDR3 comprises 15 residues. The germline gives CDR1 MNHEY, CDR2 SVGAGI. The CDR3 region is CASSYDSLSGNTIYF. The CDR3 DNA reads TGTGCCAGCAGTTACGACAGTCTCTCTGGAAACACCATATATTTT.

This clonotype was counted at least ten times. CDR3: CASSPLTGGNTEAFF. In nucleotides, the CDR3 is TGTGCCAGCAGTCCCCTAACGGGAGGGAACACTGAAGCTTTCTTT. The chain is built from TRBV27 and TRBJ1-1; D unresolved. The CDR3 sequence is 15 residues long. V was pared by 5 bases and J by 1 base, with 14 bases between. Per the germline V gene, CDR1 is MNHEY and CDR2 is SMNVEV (reference sequence).

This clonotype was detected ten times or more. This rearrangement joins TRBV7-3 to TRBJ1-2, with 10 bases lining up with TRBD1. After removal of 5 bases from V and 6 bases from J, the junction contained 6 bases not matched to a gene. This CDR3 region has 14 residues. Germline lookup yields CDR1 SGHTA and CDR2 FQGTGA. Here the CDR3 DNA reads TGTGCCAGCAGCCCCTCCGGGACAGGGGATGGCTACACCTTC. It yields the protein CASSPSGTGDGYTF.

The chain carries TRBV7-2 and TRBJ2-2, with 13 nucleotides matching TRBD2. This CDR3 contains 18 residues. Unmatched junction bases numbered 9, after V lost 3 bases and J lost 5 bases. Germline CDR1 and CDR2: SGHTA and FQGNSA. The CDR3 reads CASSFSLAGGPGTGELFF. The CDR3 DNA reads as TGTGCCAGCAGCTTTTCACTAGCGGGAGGGCCGGGAACCGGGGAGCTGTTTTTT.

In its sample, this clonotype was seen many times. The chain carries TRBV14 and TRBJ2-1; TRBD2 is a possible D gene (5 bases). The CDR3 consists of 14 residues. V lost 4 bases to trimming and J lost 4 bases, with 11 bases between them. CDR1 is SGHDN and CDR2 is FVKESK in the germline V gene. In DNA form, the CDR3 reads TGTGCCAGCAGCCGAAAGACTATTTACAATGAGCAGTTCTTC. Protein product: CASSRKTIYNEQFF. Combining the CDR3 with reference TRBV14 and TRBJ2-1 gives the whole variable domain EAGVTQFPSHSVIEKGQTVTLRCDPISGHDNLYWYRRVMGKEIKFLLHFVKESKQDESGMPNNRFLAERTGGTYSTLKVQPAELEDSGVYFCASSRKTIYNEQFFGPGTRLTVL.

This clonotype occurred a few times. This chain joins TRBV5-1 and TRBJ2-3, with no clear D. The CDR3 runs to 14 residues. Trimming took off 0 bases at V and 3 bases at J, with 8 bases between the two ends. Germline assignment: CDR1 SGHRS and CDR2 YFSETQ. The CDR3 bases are TGCGCCAGCAGCTTGGAGCAGGAGACAGATACGCAGTATTTT. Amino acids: CASSLEQETDTQYF.

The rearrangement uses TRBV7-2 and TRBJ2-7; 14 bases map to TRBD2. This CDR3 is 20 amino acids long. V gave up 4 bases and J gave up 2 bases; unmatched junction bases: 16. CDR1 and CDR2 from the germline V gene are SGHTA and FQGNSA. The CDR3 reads CASSSPNLGTSGSSAYEQYF. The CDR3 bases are TGTGCCAGCAGCTCCCCGAATTTGGGGACTAGCGGGAGTTCAGCCTACGAGCAGTACTTC.

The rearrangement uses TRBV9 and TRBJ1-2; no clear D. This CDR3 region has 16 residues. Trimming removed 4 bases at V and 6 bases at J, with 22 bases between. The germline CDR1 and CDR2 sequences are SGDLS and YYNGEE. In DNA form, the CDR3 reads TGTGCCAGCAGCCAAAACAGTGCCGTACGCAGTGATGGCTACACCTTC. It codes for CASSQNSAVRSDGYTF.

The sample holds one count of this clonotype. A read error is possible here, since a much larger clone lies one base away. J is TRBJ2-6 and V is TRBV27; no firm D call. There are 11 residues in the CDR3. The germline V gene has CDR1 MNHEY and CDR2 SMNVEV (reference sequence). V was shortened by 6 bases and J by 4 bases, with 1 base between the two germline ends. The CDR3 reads CASRGANVLTF. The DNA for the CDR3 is TGTGCCAGCAGGGGGGCCAACGTCCTGACTTTC.

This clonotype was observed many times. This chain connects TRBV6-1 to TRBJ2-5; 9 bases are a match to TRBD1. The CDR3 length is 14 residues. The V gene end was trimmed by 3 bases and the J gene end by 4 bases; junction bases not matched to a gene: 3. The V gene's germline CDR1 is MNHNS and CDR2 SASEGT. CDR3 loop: CASSDPGQGETQYF. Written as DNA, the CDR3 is TGTGCCAGCAGTGATCCGGGACAGGGAGAGACCCAGTACTTC.

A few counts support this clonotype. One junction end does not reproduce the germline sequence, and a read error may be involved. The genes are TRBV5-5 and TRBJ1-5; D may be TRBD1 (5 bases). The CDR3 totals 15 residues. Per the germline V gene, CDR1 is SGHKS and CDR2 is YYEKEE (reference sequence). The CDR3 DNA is TGTGCCAGCAGTTTGGACTGGACTAGGGGTCAGCCCCAGCATTTT. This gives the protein CASSLDWTRGQPQHF.

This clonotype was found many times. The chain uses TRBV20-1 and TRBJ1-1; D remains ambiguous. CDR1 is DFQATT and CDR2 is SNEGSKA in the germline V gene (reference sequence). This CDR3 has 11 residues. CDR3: CSFWGNTEAFF. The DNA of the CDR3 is TGCAGCTTCTGGGGAAACACTGAAGCTTTCTTT.

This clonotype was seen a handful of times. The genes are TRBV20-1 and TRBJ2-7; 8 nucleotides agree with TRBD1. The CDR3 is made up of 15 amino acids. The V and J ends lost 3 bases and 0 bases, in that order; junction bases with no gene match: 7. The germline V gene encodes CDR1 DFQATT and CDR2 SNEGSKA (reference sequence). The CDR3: CSASPGQGSSYEQYF. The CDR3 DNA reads TGCAGTGCTAGTCCCGGACAGGGAAGCTCCTACGAGCAGTACTTC.

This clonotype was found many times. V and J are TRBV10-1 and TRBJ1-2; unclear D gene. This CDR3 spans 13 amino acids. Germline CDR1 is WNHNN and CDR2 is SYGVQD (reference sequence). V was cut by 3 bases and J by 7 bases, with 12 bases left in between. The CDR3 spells CASSESGTGGYTF. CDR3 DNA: TGCGCCAGCAGTGAATCTGGAACGGGTGGCTACACCTTC.

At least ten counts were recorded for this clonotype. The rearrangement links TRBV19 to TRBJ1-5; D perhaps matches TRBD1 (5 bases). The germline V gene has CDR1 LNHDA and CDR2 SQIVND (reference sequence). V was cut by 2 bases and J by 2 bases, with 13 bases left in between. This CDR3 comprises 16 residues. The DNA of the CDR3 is TGTGCCAGTAGTATAAGAGGGGAAGGGGGCAATCAGCCCCAGCATTTT. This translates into CASSIRGEGGNQPQHF.

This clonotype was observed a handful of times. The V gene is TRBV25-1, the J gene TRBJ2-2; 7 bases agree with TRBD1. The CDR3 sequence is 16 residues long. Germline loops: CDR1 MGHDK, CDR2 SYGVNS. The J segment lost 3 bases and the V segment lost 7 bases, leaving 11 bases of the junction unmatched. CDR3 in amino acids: CASTNQDRLDTGELFF. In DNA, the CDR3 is TGTGCCAGCACTAACCAGGACAGGTTGGACACCGGGGAGCTGTTTTTT.

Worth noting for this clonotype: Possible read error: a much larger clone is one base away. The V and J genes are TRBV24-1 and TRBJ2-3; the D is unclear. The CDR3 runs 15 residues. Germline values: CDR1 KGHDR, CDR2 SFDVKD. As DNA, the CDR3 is TGTGCCACCAGTGATCCCGTCCCCGGAAGAGATACGCAGAATTTT. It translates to CATSDPVPGRDTQNF.

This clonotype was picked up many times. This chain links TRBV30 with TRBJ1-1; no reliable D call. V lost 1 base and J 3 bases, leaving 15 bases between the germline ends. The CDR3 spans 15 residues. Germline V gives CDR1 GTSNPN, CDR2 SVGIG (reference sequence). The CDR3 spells CAWSGSGGYDTEAFF. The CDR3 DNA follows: TGTGCCTGGAGTGGATCAGGCGGGTATGACACTGAAGCTTTCTTT.

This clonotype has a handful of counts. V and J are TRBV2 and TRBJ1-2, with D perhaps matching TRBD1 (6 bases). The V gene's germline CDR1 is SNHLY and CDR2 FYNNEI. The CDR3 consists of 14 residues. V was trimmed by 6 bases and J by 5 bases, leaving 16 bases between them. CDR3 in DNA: TGTGCCAGCAGGGGAGGACAGCCAACGTATGGCTACACCTTC. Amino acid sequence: CASRGGQPTYGYTF.

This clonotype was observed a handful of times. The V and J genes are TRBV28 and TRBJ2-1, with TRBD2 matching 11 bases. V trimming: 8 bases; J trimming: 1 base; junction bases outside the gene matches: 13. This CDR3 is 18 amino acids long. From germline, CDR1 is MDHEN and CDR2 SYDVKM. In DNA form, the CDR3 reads TGTGCCAGCGCGACTAGCGGGAAGCTTAAGGGTTCCTACAATGAGCAGTTCTTC. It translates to CASATSGKLKGSYNEQFF.

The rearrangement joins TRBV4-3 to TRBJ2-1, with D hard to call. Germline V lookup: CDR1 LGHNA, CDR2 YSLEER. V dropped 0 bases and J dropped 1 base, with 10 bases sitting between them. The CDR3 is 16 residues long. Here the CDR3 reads CASSQEGILSYNEQFF. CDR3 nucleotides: TGCGCCAGCAGCCAAGAGGGGATCCTATCCTACAATGAGCAGTTCTTC.

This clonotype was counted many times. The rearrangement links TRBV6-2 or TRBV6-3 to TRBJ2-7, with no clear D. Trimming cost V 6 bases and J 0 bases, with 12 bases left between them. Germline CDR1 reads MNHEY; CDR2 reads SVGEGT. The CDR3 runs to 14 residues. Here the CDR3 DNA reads TGTGCCAGCAGCACGCACACTCTCTCCTACGAGCAGTACTTC. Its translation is CASSTHTLSYEQYF.

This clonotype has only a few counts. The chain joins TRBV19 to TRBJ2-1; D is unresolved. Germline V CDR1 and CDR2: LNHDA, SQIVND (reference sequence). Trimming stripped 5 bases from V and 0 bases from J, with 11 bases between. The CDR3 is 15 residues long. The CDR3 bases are TGTGCCAGTAGTGCCGTGGACCTCTCCTACAATGAGCAGTTCTTC. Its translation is CASSAVDLSYNEQFF. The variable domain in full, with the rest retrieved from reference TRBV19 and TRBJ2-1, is DGGITQSPKYLFRKEGQNVTLSCEQNLNHDAMYWYRQDPGQGLRLIYYSQIVNDFQKGDIAEGYSVSREKKESFPLTVTSAQKNPTAFYLCASSAVDLSYNEQFFGPGTRLTVL.